This T cell receptor beta chain was identified during a study of tumor-infiltrating lymphocytes in primary liver carcinoma. Study background: Men and women, 30 to 69 years of age, made up the patients. General observations from the study: Tumor region pairs showed greater overlap than either tumor-adjacent or tumor-blood pairs did. When set against blood, tumors had a significantly higher top-250-clone fraction (p = 0.039).

Starting from 500 ng of total RNA, TCR beta cDNA was produced with a primer in the constant region. Slightly modified ARM-PCR with three nested multiplex PCR rounds yielded TCR beta libraries. Rounds one and two of PCR, each of roughly 10 cycles, were primed with TRBV1-TRBV30 forward primers and a C-beta reverse primer. TCRdb passed the multiplex PCR reads through MiXCR, listing each CDR3 protein once. The repertoire consists of tens of thousands of distinct CDR3 sequences, with about 80% occurring once and the leading ten covering roughly a quarter. Concerning this clonotype: Antigen unknown. The junction departs from germline at one end; a sequencing error may be responsible.

CDR1 and CDR2 (germline): SNHLY, FYNNEI. The CDR3 runs 13 residues. Starting material for RNA and DNA co-extraction consisted of about 19-32 mg of unsorted bulk tissue. By surgical resection, the patients were treated for their primary liver carcinoma. The chain joins TRBV2 to TRBJ1-1, with D unclear. This receptor was obtained from a man aged 40-49 years with primary liver carcinoma and hepatitis B virus infection. The sample consisted of liver tumor tissue from sampling region 5. As to subset: tumor region T5, tumor centre. The CDR3 coding sequence is TGTGCCAGCAACGAGCATGCCAACAGTGAAGCTTTCTTT. It is translated as CASNEHANSEAFF.